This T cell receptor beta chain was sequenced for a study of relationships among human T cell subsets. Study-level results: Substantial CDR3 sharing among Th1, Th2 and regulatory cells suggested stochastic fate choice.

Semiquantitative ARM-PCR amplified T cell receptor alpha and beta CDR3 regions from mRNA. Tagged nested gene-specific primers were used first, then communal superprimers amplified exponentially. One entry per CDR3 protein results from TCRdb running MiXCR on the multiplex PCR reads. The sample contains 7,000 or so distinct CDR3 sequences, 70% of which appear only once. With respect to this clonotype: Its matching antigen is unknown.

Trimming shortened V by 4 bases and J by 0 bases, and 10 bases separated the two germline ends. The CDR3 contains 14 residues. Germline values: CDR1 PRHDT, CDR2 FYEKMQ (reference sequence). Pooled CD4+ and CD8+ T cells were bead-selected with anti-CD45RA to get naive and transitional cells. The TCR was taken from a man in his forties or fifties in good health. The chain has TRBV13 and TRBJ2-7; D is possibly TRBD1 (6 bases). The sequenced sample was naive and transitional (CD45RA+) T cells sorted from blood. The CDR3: CASSSRDISYEQYF. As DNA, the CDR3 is TGTGCCAGCAGCTCCCGGGACATCTCCTACGAGCAGTACTTC.